The clone carrying this T cell receptor (beta chain) occurred a few times. Germline V gene lookup returns CDR1 SGHRS and CDR2 YFSETQ. The germline V and J ends were trimmed by 2 bases and 11 bases, with 16 bases remaining between them. The CDR3 runs to 13 residues. This sample was taken from a study of blood T cell repertoires in COVID-19. Study background: Samples representing acute and convalescent COVID-19 were sourced from the United States, Italy and Spain. PBMCs, B-cell-depleted T cells, or T cells were the source of the cDNA or gDNA that made up the material.

As originally analysed: Quantification of nucleated cells was approximated via reference gene primer amplification. Measured with immunoSEQ multiplex PCR; TCRdb has only the in-frame clones, and not every one. That table supplies the V and J calls and clone size; D and trimming were determined from the DNA. The data show roughly 99,000 clones, 81% seen once. The receptor comes from an elderly woman with acute or convalescent COVID-19. The sequenced material came from peripheral blood. The chain joins TRBV5-1 to TRBJ1-1, with D possibly TRBD1 on 5 matching bases. The CDR3 region has the DNA TGCGCCAGCAGCTTAGGACCGACAGAGTACGCTTTCTTT. Encoded protein: CASSLGPTEYAFF.